This T cell receptor beta chain stems from a study of CD8 T cells in Susac syndrome. The individuals used as controls were healthy donors who had been matched for both age and sex. RNA was extracted with the RNeasy kit, and a quantity of about 0.45 to 1 ug was reverse transcribed using random hexamers. Amplification of the TCR beta CDR3 was carried out by immunoSEQ multiplex PCR, which spanned a total of 54 Vbeta and 13 Jbeta segments. TCRdb analysed the immunoSEQ multiplex PCR reads with MiXCR anew, one entry per CDR3 protein. The sample shows under 200,000 distinct CDR3 sequences, roughly 92% of them seen only once. This CDR3 has 12 amino acids. Germline CDR1 and CDR2: SGHTA and FQGNSA. With 4 bases removed from V and 0 bases from J, the gap between germline ends came to 2 bases.

The sequence was obtained from a human donor in good health. Sequencing was done on a sample of CD4+ T cells from PBMCs. The chain recombines TRBV7-2 with TRBJ2-3; D call uncertain. The CDR3 DNA reads TGTGCCAGCAGCTGGAGCACAGATACGCAGTATTTT. Encoded protein: CASSWSTDTQYF.